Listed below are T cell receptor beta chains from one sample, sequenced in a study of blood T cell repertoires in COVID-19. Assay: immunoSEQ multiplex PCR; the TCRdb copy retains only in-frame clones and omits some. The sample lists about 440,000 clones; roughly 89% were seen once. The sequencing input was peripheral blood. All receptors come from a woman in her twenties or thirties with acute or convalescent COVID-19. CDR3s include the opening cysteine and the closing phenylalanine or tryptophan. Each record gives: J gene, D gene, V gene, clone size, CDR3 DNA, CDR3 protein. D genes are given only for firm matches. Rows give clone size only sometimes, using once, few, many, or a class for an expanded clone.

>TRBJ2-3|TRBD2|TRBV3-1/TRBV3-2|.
TGTGCCAGCAGCCAGGGACTAGCGGGGGTTGACACAGATACGCAGTATTTT
CASSQGLAGVDTDTQYF
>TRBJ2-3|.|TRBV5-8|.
TGTGCCAGCAGCGGCAGGACAGTAAGCACAGATACGCAGTATTTT
CASSGRTVSTDTQYF
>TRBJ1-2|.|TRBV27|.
TGTGCCAGCAGTTTAACTTTCGGGGATGGCTACACCTTC
CASSLTFGDGYTF
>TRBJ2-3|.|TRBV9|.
TGTGCCAGCAGCGTAGGGGGAGCATATACGCAGTATTTT
CASSVGGAYTQYF
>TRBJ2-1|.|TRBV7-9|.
TGTGCCAGCAGCTTAGGACTAACCCCGAATGAGCAGTTCTTC
CASSLGLTPNEQFF
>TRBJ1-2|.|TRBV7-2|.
TGTGCCAGCAGCTTAGATCTTGGCTACACCTTC
CASSLDLGYTF
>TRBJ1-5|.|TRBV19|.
TGTGCCAGTAGTATAGTTCTAAATCAGCCCCAGCATTTT
CASSIVLNQPQHF
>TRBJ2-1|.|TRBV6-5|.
TGTGCCAGCAGTTACCACCAGGGTGATTTGGACAATGAGCAGTTCTTC
CASSYHQGDLDNEQFF
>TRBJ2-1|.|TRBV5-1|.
TGCGCCAGCAGCTTGGTCAGGTGGAATGAGCAGTTCTTC
CASSLVRWNEQFF
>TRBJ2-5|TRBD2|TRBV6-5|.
TGTGCCAGCAGTTACCGGCGACTAGCTGGTAAAGAGACCCAGTACTTC
CASSYRRLAGKETQYF
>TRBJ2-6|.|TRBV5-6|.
TGTGCCAGCAACCCCCCCTACAGGGCATCTGGGGCCAACGTCCTGACTTTC
CASNPPYRASGANVLTF
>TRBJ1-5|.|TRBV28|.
TGTGCCAGCAGCCTGGAGTGGGGGCCGAACAATCAGCCCCAGCATTTT
CASSLEWGPNNQPQHF
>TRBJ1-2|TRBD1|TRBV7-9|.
TGTGCCAGCACCGTGACAGGGGGGCACTATGGCTACACCTTC
CASTVTGGHYGYTF
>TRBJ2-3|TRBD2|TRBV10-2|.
TGCGCCAGCAGTGAGTCACTAGCGGTCAGCACAGATACGCAGTATTTT
CASSESLAVSTDTQYF
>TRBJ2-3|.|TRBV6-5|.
TGTGCCAGCATAGACTCCTGGGGGCCGACAGATACGCAGTATTTT
CASIDSWGPTDTQYF
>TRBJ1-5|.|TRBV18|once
TGTGCCAGCTCACAGGGGACCGGAGGGAATCAGCCCCAGCATTTT
CASSQGTGGNQPQHF
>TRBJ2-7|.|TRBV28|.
TGTGCCAGCAGTTCCCCTTGGTCGGGTTCCTACGAGCAGTACTTC
CASSSPWSGSYEQYF
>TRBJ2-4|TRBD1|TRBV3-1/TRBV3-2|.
TGTGCCAGCAGCCAACGGGACAGGGGTAGGGAAAACATTCAGTACTTC
CASSQRDRGRENIQYF
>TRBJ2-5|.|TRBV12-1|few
TGTGCCAGCAGCTTTGCTAGCGGGTATCAAGAGACCCAGTACTTC
CASSFASGYQETQYF
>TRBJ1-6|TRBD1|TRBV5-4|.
TGTGCCAGCAGCTTGACGGGACAGCGTAATTCACCCCTCCACTTT
CASSLTGQRNSPLHF
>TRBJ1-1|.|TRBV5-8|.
TGTGCCAGCAGCTTGGTCACAGGGTGGGGCACTGAAGCTTTCTTT
CASSLVTGWGTEAFF
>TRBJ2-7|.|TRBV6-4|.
TGTGCCAGCAGTGACGTTAAAAGGCTAGGAGTTTACCACGAGCAGTACTTC
CASSDVKRLGVYHEQYF